A single T cell receptor (beta chain) is shown here with its context. This entry belongs to a study of blood T cell repertoires in COVID-19. At the level of the study: The United States, Italy and Spain supplied acute and convalescent COVID-19 samples. Sample material is recorded as cDNA or gDNA derived from T cells, B-cell-depleted T cells, or PBMCs.

Original processing methods: Researchers report that nucleated cell counts were estimated from reference gene primer amplification. Sequencing was performed with immunoSEQ multiplex PCR; in TCRdb, only in-frame clones are kept and a portion is missing. The D gene and trimming were derived from the DNA, and the V and J assignments and clone size from that table. The data hold tens of thousands of clones, with approximately 93% observed a single time. J gave up 7 bases and V 1 base, and 7 bases lay outside the gene matches. Germline CDR1 reads SGHTA; CDR2 reads FQGNSA. The CDR3 has 15 amino acids. The V and J genes are TRBV7-2 and TRBJ1-2; 9 bases are a match to TRBD1. Sequenced material: peripheral blood. The receptor was isolated from a male donor with active COVID-19. The CDR3 reads CASSLGGTGSRGYTF. The DNA for the CDR3 is TGTGCCAGCAGCTTAGGAGGGACAGGGAGTCGTGGCTACACCTTC.